These 26 T cell receptor beta chains originate from one sample sequenced in a study of regulatory T cells in long-lasting Graves disease. Arm-PCR of CDR3 regions and iRepertoire HTBI primers were used to build TCR beta libraries. Using its own MiXCR run on the multiplex PCR reads, TCRdb lists one record per CDR3 protein. The sample holds hundreds of thousands of distinct CDR3 sequences, approximately 23% seen once. Regarding time point: persistent/refractory GD, antithyroid drugs over 5 years with positive TRAb. The TCR library was made from RNA that had been extracted from PBMCs in TRIzol. This specimen consisted of peripheral blood mononuclear cells (PBMCs), obtained when the disease was refractory, from a patient treated with antithyroid drugs. The receptors were gathered from a female donor with Graves disease.

This chain links TRBV7-9 with TRBJ1-1; 7 bases fit TRBD1. V shed 4 bases and J 0 bases; nucleotides not matched to a gene: 2. CDR1 is SEHNR and CDR2 is FQNEAQ in the germline V gene (reference sequence). This CDR3 has 14 amino acids. CDR3: CASSYTGVNTEAFF. In DNA, the CDR3 is TGTGCCAGCAGCTACACAGGGGTGAACACTGAAGCTTTCTTT.

This clonotype came up many times. The chain is built from TRBV28 and TRBJ2-7; D may be TRBD2 (6 bases). The CDR3 covers 17 residues. Per the germline V gene, CDR1 is MDHEN and CDR2 is SYDVKM. The V end lost 5 bases, the J end lost 0 bases, and 20 bases lay between the germline ends. The DNA for the CDR3 is TGTGCCAGCAGTCCACCCTCGGGACTCCTGGCCTCCTACGAGCAGTACTTC. Encoded protein: CASSPPSGLLASYEQYF. Full variable domain (rest looked up from reference TRBV28 and TRBJ2-7): DVKVTQSSRYLVKRTGEKVFLECVQDMDHENMFWYRQDPGLGLRLIYFSYDVKMKEKGDIPEGYSVSREKKERFSLILESASTNQTSMYLCASSPPSGLLASYEQYFGPGTRLTVT.

This clonotype was seen repeatedly, ten times or more. The chain joins TRBV28 to TRBJ1-1, with D perhaps matching TRBD1 (5 bases). The CDR3 runs 13 residues. Germline V gene sequence: CDR1 MDHEN, CDR2 SYDVKM. Trimming took 10 bases from V and 4 from J, leaving 16 bases between them. The CDR3 here is CAITWEGTTEAFF. The CDR3 region has the DNA TGTGCCATCACTTGGGAGGGGACCACTGAAGCTTTCTTT.

V gene TRBV7-8 combines with J gene TRBJ1-1; 7 bases map to TRBD1. Germline V gene data show CDR1 as SGHVS and CDR2 as FQNEAQ. With 5 bases clipped from V and 8 bases from J, the junction kept 8 bases outside the gene matches. This CDR3 has 13 amino acids. The DNA of the CDR3 is TGTGCCAGCAGCGCCCGGGACAGACTGGAAGCTTTCTTT. Translating it yields CASSARDRLEAFF.

V and J are TRBV30 and TRBJ1-2; TRBD1 might be the D (5 bases). The V end was cut by 2 bases, the J end by 7 bases, with 14 bases between. The CDR3 spans 13 residues. CDR1 is GTSNPN, CDR2 SVGIG, per germline (reference sequence). This CDR3 is CAWSRTGPSGYTF. CDR3 DNA: TGTGCCTGGAGTCGGACGGGACCTTCTGGCTACACCTTC.

This clonotype was seen once. This rearrangement joins TRBV3-1 to TRBJ1-2; D is possibly TRBD1 (5 bases). Trimming removed 3 bases at V and 2 bases at J, with 10 bases between. Germline CDR1 LGHDT, CDR2 YNNKEL (reference sequence). The CDR3 contains 14 residues. The CDR3 region has the DNA TGTGCCAGCAGCCAGGGGGTGGGGAACTATGGCTACACCTTC. Protein: CASSQGVGNYGYTF.

This clonotype has at least ten counts. V and J are TRBV2 and TRBJ2-5; D uncertain. This CDR3 has 11 amino acids. The V end was cut by 3 bases, the J end by 14 bases, with 13 bases between. Germline V gene lookup returns CDR1 SNHLY and CDR2 FYNNEI. CDR3: CASSEGRRLYF. The CDR3 DNA reads as TGTGCCAGCAGTGAGGGTCGAAGGCTTTACTTC.

V usage is TRBV6-1 and J usage is TRBJ2-1, with 9 bases identical to TRBD2. The V and J ends lost 7 bases and 8 bases, in that order; junction bases with no gene match: 3. The CDR3 has 12 residues. Per germline, CDR1 MNHNS and CDR2 SASEGT. The CDR3 here is CASKAGGHEQFF. Here the CDR3 DNA reads TGTGCCAGCAAGGCGGGGGGGCATGAGCAGTTCTTC.

This clonotype was seen a handful of times. The genes are TRBV3-1 and TRBJ2-7; D possibly corresponds to TRBD2 (5 bases). V was clipped by 4 bases and J by 3 bases, with 16 bases between them. This CDR3 contains 15 residues. In germline, CDR1 is LGHDT, CDR2 YNNKEL (reference sequence). CDR3 coding DNA: TGTGCCAGCAGCCGGCGACGACGGGATGACTACGAGCAGTACTTC. Its translation is CASSRRRRDDYEQYF.

The V and J genes are TRBV5-1 and TRBJ1-5, with unresolved D. The germline V and J ends were trimmed by 7 bases and 2 bases, with 13 bases remaining between them. This CDR3 has 14 residues. Germline assignment: CDR1 SGHRS and CDR2 YFSETQ. The DNA of the CDR3 is TGCGCCAGCCGGACGGGCCTAGGCAATCAGCCCCAGCATTTT. It translates to CASRTGLGNQPQHF.

This sequence joins TRBV27 and TRBJ1-4; D remains ambiguous. CDR1 MNHEY and CDR2 SMNVEV come from the germline V gene (reference sequence). V lost 2 bases to trimming and J lost 7 bases, with 11 bases between them. This CDR3 has 14 residues. CDR3 DNA: TGTGCCAGCAGTTTAGAGGGCAGGCCTGAAAAACTGTTTTTT. Translation gives CASSLEGRPEKLFF.

This clonotype was detected only once. The rearrangement joins TRBV3-1 to TRBJ2-3; 10 bases map to TRBD2. Germline V lookup: CDR1 LGHDT, CDR2 YNNKEL (reference sequence). CDR3 length equals 15 residues. The V gene end was trimmed by 3 bases and the J gene end by 3 bases; junction bases not matched to a gene: 3. The CDR3 coding sequence is TGTGCCAGCAGCCAGATTAGCGGGAGGACAGATACGCAGTATTTT. Encoded protein: CASSQISGRTDTQYF.

This clonotype was seen repeatedly, ten times or more. The V gene is TRBV7-2, the J gene TRBJ2-6; D unclear. Germline assignment: CDR1 SGHTA and CDR2 FQGNSA. The CDR3 sequence is 16 residues long. With 0 bases removed from V and 4 bases from J, the gap between germline ends came to 10 bases. CDR3 in amino acids: CASSLAVGSGANVLTF. CDR3 in DNA: TGTGCCAGCAGCTTAGCCGTGGGGTCAGGGGCCAACGTCCTGACTTTC.

The V and J genes are TRBV11-3 and TRBJ2-1, with D possibly called TRBD1 or TRBD2 (5 bases each). CDR1 and CDR2 from the germline V gene are SGHNT and YENEEA. The germline V and J ends were trimmed by 5 bases and 6 bases, with 20 bases remaining between them. There are 16 residues in the CDR3. The CDR3 protein is CASSQKGDPKLNEQFF. The CDR3 region has the DNA TGTGCCAGCAGCCAGAAAGGGGACCCTAAACTCAATGAGCAGTTCTTC.

The chain couples TRBV12-3 or TRBV12-4 to TRBJ1-2; perhaps TRBD1 as D (5 bases). Trimming pared 6 bases from V and 7 bases from J, leaving 18 bases between. The CDR3 contains 14 residues. The CDR3 spells CASSFESQGSGYTF. The CDR3 bases are TGTGCCAGCAGCTTCGAGAGCCAGGGAAGTGGCTACACCTTC.

This clonotype was observed a handful of times. The chain uses TRBV6-2 or TRBV6-3 and TRBJ1-1, with TRBD1 identical over 7 bases. CDR3 size: 15 residues. Germline assignment: CDR1 MNHEY and CDR2 SVGEGT. V dropped 6 bases and J dropped 5; count of bases not matched to a gene: 12. The CDR3 nucleotides are TGTGCCAGCAGCCCTCGTATGGACAGGACGACTGAAGCTTTCTTT. Residues: CASSPRMDRTTEAFF.

This clonotype has a count of ten or more. The gene calls are TRBV28 and TRBJ1-4; TRBD1 is a possible D gene (5 bases). V lost 3 bases and J lost 5, with 13 bases in between. The CDR3 contains 15 residues. From germline, CDR1 is MDHEN and CDR2 SYDVKM. The DNA for the CDR3 is TGTGCCAGCAGTTTGCGAGGGGCGAAGAATGAAAAACTGTTTTTT. It specifies CASSLRGAKNEKLFF.

This clonotype has ten or more counts. The chain couples TRBV7-2 to TRBJ1-3; D call uncertain. The CDR3 sequence is 15 residues long. Trimming took 1 base from V and 0 from J, leaving 7 bases between them. The germline CDR1 and CDR2 sequences are SGHTA and FQGNSA. This CDR3 is CASSLVGVSGNTIYF. CDR3 sequence (DNA): TGTGCCAGCAGCTTAGTGGGAGTCTCTGGAAACACCATATATTTT.

The sample holds many counts of this clonotype. The genes are TRBV6-1 and TRBJ2-7, with 12 bases lining up with TRBD2. Per the germline V gene, CDR1 is MNHNS and CDR2 is SASEGT. The J segment lost 2 bases and the V segment lost 6 bases, leaving 2 bases of the junction unmatched. The CDR3 is 14 residues long. The CDR3 is CASRGLAGTYEQYF. CDR3 DNA sequence: TGTGCCAGCAGAGGACTAGCGGGGACCTACGAGCAGTACTTC.

Many counts were recorded for this clonotype. The chain uses TRBV28 and TRBJ1-4; weak D call: TRBD1 (6 bases). Germline V gene sequence: CDR1 MDHEN, CDR2 SYDVKM. The CDR3 sequence is 12 residues long. V lost 3 bases and J 16 bases, leaving 15 bases between the germline ends. The CDR3 DNA reads as TGTGCCAGCAGTTTCGAACAGGGAGTCTCGTTTTTT. Its translation: CASSFEQGVSFF.

This clonotype occurred many times. The CDR3 DNA sequence: TGTGCCAGCACTACAAGGACAGCTGGTCACACTGAAGCTTTCTTT. As protein: CASTTRTAGHTEAFF. V and J are TRBV28 and TRBJ1-1, with a tentative D call TRBD1 (6 bases). V lost 7 bases and J lost 3, with 18 bases in between. From germline, CDR1 is MDHEN and CDR2 SYDVKM. The length of the CDR3 is 15 residues.

This clonotype was seen many times. J is TRBJ2-7 and V is TRBV20-1; D is tentatively TRBD1 or TRBD2 (5 bases each). The CDR3 loop spans 14 amino acids. CDR1 is DFQATT, CDR2 SNEGSKA, per germline (reference sequence). The V gene lost 5 bases and the J gene lost 5 bases, with 19 bases spanning the gap. The CDR3 here is CSAPPGPERHEQYF. As DNA, the CDR3 is TGCAGTGCTCCCCCGGGGCCCGAACGCCACGAGCAGTACTTC.

This clonotype was seen only a few times. J is TRBJ2-7 and V is TRBV5-4; 13 nucleotides agree with TRBD2. V gave up 2 bases and J gave up 6 bases; unmatched junction bases: 2. This CDR3 spans 14 amino acids. Looked up from germline, CDR1 is SGHNT and CDR2 is YYREEE (reference sequence). The CDR3 loop is CASSFGTSGVEQYF. The CDR3 nucleotides read TGTGCCAGCAGCTTCGGGACTAGCGGGGTCGAGCAGTACTTC. Looking up the rest from reference TRBV5-4 and TRBJ2-7 gives the full variable domain: ETGVTQSPTHLIKTRGQQVTLRCSSQSGHNTVSWYQQALGQGPQFIFQYYREEENGRGNFPPRFSGLQFPNYSSELNVNALELDDSALYLCASSFGTSGVEQYFGPGTRLTVT.

Concerning this clonotype: One end of the junction is discordant with germline, which a read error may explain. J is TRBJ2-2 and V is TRBV15, with TRBD2 matching 7 bases. Germline loops: CDR1 LNHNV, CDR2 YYDKDF (reference sequence). The CDR3 contains 15 residues. CDR3 protein: CATSREGGSTGELFF. Written as DNA, the CDR3 is TGTGCCACCAGCAGAGAAGGCGGGAGCACCGGGGAGCTGTTTTTC.

The J gene is TRBJ2-7, the V gene TRBV7-6, with TRBD2 matching over 12 bases. Germline CDR1 SGHVS, CDR2 FNYEAQ. The CDR3 extends over 15 amino acids. With V trimmed by 5 bases and J by 4 bases, 6 bases remained unmatched. DNA of the CDR3: TGTGCCAGCAGCCCTCGGACTAGCGGGGTTTACGAGCAGTACTTC. Amino acids: CASSPRTSGVYEQYF.

The chain recombines TRBV5-6 with TRBJ2-1; 8 bases are shared with TRBD2. V shed 0 bases and J 0 bases; nucleotides not matched to a gene: 17. The germline CDR1 and CDR2 sequences are SGHDT and YYEEEE. This CDR3 is built from 21 residues. CDR3 sequence (DNA): TGTGCCAGCAGCTTGGCCCCGGGCTGGCAGCGGGGGATCTTCTCCTACAATGAGCAGTTCTTC. Its protein is CASSLAPGWQRGIFSYNEQFF.